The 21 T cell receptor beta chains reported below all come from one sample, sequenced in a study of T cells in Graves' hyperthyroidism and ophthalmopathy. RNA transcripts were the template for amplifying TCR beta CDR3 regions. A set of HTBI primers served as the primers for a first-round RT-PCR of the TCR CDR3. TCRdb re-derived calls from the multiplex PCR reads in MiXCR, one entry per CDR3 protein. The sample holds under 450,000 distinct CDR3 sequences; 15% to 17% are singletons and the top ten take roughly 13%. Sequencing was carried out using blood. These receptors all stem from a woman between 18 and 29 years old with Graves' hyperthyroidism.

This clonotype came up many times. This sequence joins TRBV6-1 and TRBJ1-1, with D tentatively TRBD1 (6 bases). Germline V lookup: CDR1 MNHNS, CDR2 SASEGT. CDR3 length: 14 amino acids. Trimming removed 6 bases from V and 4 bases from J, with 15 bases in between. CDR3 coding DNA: TGTGCCAGCAGAGAGTTTCAGGGGATCACTGAAGCTTTCTTT. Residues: CASREFQGITEAFF.

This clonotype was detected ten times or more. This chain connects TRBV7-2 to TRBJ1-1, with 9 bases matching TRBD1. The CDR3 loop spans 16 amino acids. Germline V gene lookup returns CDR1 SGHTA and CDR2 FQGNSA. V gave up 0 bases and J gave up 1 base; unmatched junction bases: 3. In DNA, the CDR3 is TGTGCCAGCAGCTTAGCGAGGGACAGGGAGAACACTGAAGCTTTCTTT. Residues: CASSLARDRENTEAFF.

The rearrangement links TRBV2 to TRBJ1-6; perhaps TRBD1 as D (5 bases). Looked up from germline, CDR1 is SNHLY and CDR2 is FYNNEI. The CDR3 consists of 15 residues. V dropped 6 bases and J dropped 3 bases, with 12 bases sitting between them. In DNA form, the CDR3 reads TGTGCCAGCAGACCCCCGAGGGGCTATAATTCACCCCTCCACTTT. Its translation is CASRPPRGYNSPLHF.

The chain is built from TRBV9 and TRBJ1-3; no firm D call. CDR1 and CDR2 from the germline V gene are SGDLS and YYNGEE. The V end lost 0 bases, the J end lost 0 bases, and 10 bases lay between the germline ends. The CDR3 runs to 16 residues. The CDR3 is CASSVAGRLSGNTIYF. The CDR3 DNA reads TGTGCCAGCAGCGTAGCTGGACGCCTCTCTGGAAACACCATATATTTT.

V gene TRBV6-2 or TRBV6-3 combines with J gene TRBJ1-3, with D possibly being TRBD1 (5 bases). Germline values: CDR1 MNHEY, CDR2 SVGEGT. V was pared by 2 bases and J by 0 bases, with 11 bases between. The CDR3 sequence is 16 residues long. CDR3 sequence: CASSYRTPGSGNTIYF. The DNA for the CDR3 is TGTGCCAGCAGTTACCGGACACCAGGCTCTGGAAACACCATATATTTT.

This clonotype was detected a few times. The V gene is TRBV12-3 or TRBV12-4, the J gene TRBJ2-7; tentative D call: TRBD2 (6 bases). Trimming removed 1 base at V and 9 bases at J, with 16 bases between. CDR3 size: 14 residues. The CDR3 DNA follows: TGTGCCAGCAGTTTAGGGTTACGGGAGACGGCGCAGTACTTC. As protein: CASSLGLRETAQYF.

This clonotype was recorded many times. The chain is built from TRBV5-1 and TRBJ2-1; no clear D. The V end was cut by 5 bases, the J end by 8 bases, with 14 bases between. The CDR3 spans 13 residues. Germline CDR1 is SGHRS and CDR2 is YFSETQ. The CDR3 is CASRLGGSDEQFF. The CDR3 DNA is TGCGCCAGCAGGCTGGGCGGCTCAGATGAGCAGTTCTTC.

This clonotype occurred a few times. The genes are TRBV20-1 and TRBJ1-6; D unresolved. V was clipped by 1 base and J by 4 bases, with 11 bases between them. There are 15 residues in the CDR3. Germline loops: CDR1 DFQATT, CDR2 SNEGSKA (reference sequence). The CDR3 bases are TGCAGTGCTAGAGGAGGAAGTCGTTATAATTCACCCCTCCACTTT. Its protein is CSARGGSRYNSPLHF.

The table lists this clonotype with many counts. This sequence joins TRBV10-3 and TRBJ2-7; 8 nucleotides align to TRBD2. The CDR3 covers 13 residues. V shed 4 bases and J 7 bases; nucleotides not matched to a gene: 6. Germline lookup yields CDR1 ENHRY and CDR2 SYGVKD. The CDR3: CAISGDPGGEQYF. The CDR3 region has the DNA TGTGCCATCAGTGGGGATCCGGGGGGGGAGCAGTACTTC.

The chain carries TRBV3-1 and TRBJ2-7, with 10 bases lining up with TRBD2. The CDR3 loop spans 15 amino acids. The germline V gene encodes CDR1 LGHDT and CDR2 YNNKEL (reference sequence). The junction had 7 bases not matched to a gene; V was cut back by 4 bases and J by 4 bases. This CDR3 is CASSRAGTSAYEQYF. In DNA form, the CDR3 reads TGTGCCAGCAGCCGCGCCGGGACTAGCGCATACGAGCAGTACTTC.

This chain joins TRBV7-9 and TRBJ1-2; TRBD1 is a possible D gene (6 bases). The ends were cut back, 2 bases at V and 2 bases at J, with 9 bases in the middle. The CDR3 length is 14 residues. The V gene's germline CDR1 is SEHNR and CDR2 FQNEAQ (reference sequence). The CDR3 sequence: CASSLNGQNYGYTF. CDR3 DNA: TGTGCCAGCAGCTTAAACGGACAGAACTATGGCTACACCTTC.

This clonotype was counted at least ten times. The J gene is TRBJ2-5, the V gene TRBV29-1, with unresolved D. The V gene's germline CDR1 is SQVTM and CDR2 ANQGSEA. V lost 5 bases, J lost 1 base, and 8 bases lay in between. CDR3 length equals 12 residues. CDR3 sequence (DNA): TGCAGCGTTTGGGGTTCCCAAGAGACCCAGTACTTC. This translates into CSVWGSQETQYF.

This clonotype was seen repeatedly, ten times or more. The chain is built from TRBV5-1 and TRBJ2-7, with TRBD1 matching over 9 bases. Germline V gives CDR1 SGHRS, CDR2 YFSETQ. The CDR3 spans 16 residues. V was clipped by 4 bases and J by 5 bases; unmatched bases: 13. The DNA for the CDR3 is TGCGCCAGCAGCCCCCGAGGGACAGGGAAAACCCACGAGCAGTACTTC. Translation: CASSPRGTGKTHEQYF.

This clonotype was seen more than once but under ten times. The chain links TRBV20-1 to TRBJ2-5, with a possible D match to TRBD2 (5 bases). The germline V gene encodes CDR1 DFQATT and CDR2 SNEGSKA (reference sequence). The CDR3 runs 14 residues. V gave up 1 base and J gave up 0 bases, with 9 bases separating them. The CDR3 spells CSARALAYQETQYF. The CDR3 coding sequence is TGCAGTGCTAGAGCCCTAGCATACCAAGAGACCCAGTACTTC.

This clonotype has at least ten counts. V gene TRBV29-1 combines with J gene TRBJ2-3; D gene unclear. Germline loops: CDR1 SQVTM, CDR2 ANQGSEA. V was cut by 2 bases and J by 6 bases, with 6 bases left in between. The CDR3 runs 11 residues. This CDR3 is CSVEMGDTQYF. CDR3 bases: TGCAGCGTTGAAATGGGGGATACGCAGTATTTT.

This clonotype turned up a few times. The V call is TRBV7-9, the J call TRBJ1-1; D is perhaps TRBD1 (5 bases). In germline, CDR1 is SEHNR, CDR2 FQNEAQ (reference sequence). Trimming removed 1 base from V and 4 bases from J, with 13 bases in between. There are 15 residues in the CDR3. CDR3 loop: CASSLGPGRITEAFF. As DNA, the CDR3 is TGTGCCAGCAGCTTAGGCCCAGGGAGAATCACTGAAGCTTTCTTT.

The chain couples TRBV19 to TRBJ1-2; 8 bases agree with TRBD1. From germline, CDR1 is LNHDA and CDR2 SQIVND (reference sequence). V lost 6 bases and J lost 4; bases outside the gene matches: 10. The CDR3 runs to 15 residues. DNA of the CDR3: TGTGCCAGTAGGGATCCAGGGGGCAGAGGCTATGGCTACACCTTC. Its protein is CASRDPGGRGYGYTF. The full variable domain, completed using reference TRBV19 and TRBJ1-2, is DGGITQSPKYLFRKEGQNVTLSCEQNLNHDAMYWYRQDPGQGLRLIYYSQIVNDFQKGDIAEGYSVSREKKESFPLTVTSAQKNPTAFYLCASRDPGGRGYGYTFGSGTRLTVV.

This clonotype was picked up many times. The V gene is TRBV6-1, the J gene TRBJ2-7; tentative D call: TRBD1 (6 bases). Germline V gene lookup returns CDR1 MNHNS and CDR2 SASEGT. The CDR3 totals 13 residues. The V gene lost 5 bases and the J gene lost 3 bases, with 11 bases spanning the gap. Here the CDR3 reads CASSPTGNYEQYF. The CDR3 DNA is TGTGCCAGCAGTCCAACAGGGAACTACGAGCAGTACTTC.

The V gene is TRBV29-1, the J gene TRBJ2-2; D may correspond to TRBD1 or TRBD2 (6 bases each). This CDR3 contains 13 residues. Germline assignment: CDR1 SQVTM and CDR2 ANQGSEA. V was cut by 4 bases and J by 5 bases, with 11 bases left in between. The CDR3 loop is CSVGGAGTGELFF. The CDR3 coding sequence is TGCAGCGTTGGGGGGGCCGGGACCGGGGAGCTGTTTTTT.

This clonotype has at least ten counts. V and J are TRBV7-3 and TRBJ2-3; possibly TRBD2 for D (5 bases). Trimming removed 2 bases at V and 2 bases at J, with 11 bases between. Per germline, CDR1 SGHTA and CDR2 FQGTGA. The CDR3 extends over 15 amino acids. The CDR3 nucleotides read TGTGCCAGCAGCTTACTGAGCGGAACCACAGATACGCAGTATTTT. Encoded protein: CASSLLSGTTDTQYF.

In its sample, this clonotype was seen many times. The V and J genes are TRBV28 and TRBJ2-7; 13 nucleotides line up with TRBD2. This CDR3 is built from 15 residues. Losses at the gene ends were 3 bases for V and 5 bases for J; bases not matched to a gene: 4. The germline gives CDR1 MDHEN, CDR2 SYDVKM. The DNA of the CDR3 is TGTGCCAGCAGTTTCCGGACTAGCGGGAGCGACGAGCAGTACTTC. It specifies CASSFRTSGSDEQYF.